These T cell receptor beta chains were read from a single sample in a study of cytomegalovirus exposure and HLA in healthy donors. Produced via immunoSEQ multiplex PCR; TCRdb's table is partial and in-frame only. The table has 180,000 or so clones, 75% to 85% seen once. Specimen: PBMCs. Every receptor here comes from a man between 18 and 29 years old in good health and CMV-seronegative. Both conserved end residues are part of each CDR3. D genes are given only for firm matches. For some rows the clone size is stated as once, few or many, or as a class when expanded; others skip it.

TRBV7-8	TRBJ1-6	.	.	CASSLEADNSPLHF	TGTGCCAGCAGCTTAGAGGCGGATAATTCACCCCTCCACTTT
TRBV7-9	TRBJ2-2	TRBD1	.	CAGILPGQGNTGELFF	TGTGCCGGAATACTCCCGGGACAGGGGAACACCGGGGAGCTGTTTTTT
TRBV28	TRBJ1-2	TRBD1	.	CASSWGQGNYGYTF	TGTGCCAGCAGTTGGGGACAGGGCAACTATGGCTACACCTTC
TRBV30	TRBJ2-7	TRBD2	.	CAWSLQGGSWTSGGYEQYF	TGTGCCTGGAGTTTGCAAGGGGGGTCTTGGACTAGCGGGGGCTACGAGCAGTACTTC
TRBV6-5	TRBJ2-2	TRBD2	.	CASSYNGLALTGEVIF	TGTGCCAGCAGTTACAACGGACTAGCGTTAACCGGGGAGGTAATTTTT
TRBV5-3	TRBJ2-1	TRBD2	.	CARSNPRGGLGYNEQFF	TGTGCCAGAAGCAACCCCCGGGGGGGGTTAGGCTACAATGAGCAGTTCTTC
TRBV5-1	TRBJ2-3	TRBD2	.	CASSLPASGEDTQYF	TGCGCCAGCAGCTTGCCGGCTAGCGGGGAAGATACGCAGTATTTT
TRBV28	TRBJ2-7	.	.	CASSLATTGRHYEQYF	TGTGCCAGCAGTTTAGCGACCACCGGGAGACACTACGAGCAGTACTTC
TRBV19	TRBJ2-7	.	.	CASSIGSTTGEQYF	TGTGCCAGTAGTATCGGGTCAACGACAGGAGAGCAGTACTTC
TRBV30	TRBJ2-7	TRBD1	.	CAWSVYPGQGDEQYF	TGTGCCTGGAGTGTTTATCCGGGACAGGGAGACGAGCAGTACTTC
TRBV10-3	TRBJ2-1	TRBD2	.	CAISESNPSGGSYNEQFF	TGTGCCATCAGTGAGTCTAACCCTAGCGGGGGATCCTACAATGAGCAGTTCTTC
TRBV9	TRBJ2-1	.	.	CASSGGAPSSYNEQFF	TGTGCCAGCAGCGGGGGAGCGCCGAGCTCCTACAATGAGCAGTTCTTC
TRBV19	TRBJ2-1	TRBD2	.	CASSIEPGGSYNEQFF	TGTGCCAGTAGTATTGAGCCGGGGGGGTCCTACAATGAGCAGTTCTTC
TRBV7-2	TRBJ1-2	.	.	CASSSPDYGYTF	TGTGCCAGCAGCTCCCCAGACTATGGCTACACCTTC
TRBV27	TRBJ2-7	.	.	CASSLSYRPDEQYF	TGTGCCAGCAGTTTATCGTACAGACCTGATGAGCAGTACTTC
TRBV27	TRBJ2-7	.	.	CASSLGGPGPWGVREQYF	TGTGCCAGCAGTTTGGGCGGGCCGGGACCCTGGGGGGTTCGCGAGCAGTACTTC
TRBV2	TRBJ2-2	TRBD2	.	CASSAGTRSGELFF	TGTGCCAGCAGTGCAGGGACTAGATCCGGGGAGCTGTTTTTT
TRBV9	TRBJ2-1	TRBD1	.	CASSVTGGSYNEQFF	TGTGCCAGCAGCGTAACAGGGGGCTCCTACAATGAGCAGTTCTTC
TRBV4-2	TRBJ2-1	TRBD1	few	CASSPSHRGLTYNEQFF	TGTGCCAGCAGCCCCTCGCACAGGGGGCTCACCTACAATGAGCAGTTCTTC
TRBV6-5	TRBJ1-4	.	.	CASSYSGGGEKLFF	TGTGCCAGCAGTTACTCGGGAGGGGGTGAAAAACTGTTTTTT
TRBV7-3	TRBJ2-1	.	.	CASSRSVVLGRNEQFF	TGTGCCAGCAGCCGATCAGTGGTCCTAGGGAGGAATGAGCAGTTCTTC
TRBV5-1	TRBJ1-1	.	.	CASSLVSGRPEAFF	TGCGCCAGCAGCTTGGTCTCAGGTCGGCCTGAAGCTTTCTTT
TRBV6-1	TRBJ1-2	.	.	CAGSEGRRNYGYTF	TGTGCCGGCAGTGAAGGCAGGCGCAACTATGGCTACACCTTC
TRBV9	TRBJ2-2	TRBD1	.	CASSVGQGVNTGELFF	TGTGCCAGCAGCGTGGGACAGGGGGTGAACACCGGGGAGCTGTTTTTT
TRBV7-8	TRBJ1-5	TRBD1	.	CASSLGQGQPQHF	TGTGCCAGCAGCTTGGGACAGGGTCAGCCCCAGCATTTT
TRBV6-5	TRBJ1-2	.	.	CASSYSAGRGYTF	TGTGCCAGCAGTTACTCAGCCGGTCGCGGCTACACCTTC
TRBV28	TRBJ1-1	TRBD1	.	CASSDGQGDTEAFF	TGTGCCAGCAGTGATGGACAGGGGGACACTGAAGCTTTCTTT
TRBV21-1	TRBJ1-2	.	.	CASSKVHRSRDSNYGYTF	TGTGCCAGCAGCAAAGTTCATCGCTCGAGGGACAGTAACTATGGCTACACCTTC
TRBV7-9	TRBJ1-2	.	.	CASSSRQLLNYGYTF	TGTGCCAGCAGCTCACGACAGCTTCTTAACTATGGCTACACCTTC
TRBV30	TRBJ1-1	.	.	CAWCRGMNTEAFF	TGTGCCTGGTGCAGGGGTATGAACACTGAAGCTTTCTTT
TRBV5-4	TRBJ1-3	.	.	CASSLGQGTGNTIYF	TGTGCCAGCAGCTTGGGGCAGGGAACGGGAAACACCATATATTTT
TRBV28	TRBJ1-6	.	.	CASSLSPGHQLPLHF	TGTGCCAGCAGTTTATCCCCGGGTCACCAGTTACCCCTCCACTTT
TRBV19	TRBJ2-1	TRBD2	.	CASSMGLAGERFF	TGTGCCAGTAGTATGGGGCTAGCGGGGGAGCGATTCTTC
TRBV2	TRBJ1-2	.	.	CASSERAYGYTF	TGTGCCAGCAGTGAGCGGGCCTATGGCTACACCTTC
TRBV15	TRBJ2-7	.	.	CATSRDIGQSYEQYF	TGTGCCACCAGCAGAGATATCGGACAGTCCTACGAGCAGTACTTC
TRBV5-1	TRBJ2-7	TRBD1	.	CASFQGQGGYEQYF	TGCGCCAGCTTCCAAGGACAGGGGGGCTACGAGCAGTACTTC
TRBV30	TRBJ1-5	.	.	CAWTQGSNQPQHF	TGTGCCTGGACTCAGGGGTCCAATCAGCCCCAGCATTTT
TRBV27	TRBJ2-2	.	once	CASSELVPAAGGELFF	TGTGCCAGCAGTGAGCTAGTACCCGCCGCGGGCGGGGAGCTGTTTTTT
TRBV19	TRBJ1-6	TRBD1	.	CASSIRLQGANSPLHF	TGTGCCAGTAGTATCAGGCTCCAGGGGGCAAATTCACCCCTCCACTTT
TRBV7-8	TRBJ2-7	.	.	CASSATGSRERGQYF	TGTGCCAGCAGCGCAACAGGGTCCAGGGAAAGGGGGCAGTACTTC